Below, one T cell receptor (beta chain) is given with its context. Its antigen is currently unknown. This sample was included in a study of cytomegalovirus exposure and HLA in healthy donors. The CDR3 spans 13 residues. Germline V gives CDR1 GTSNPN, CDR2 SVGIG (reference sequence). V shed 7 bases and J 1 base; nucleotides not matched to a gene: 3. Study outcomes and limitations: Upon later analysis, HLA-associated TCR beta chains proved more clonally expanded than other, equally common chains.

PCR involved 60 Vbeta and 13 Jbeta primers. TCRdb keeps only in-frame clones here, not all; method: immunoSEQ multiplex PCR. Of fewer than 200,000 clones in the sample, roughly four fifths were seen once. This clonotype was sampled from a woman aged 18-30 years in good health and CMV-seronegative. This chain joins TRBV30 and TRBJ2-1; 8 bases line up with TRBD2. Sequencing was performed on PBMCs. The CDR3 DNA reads TGTGCCTCAAGCGGGAGTTCCTACAATGAGCAGTTCTTC. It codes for CASSGSSYNEQFF.